Below are 26 T cell receptor beta chains sequenced from a single sample in a study of cytomegalovirus exposure and HLA in healthy donors. In the PCR, 60 Vbeta and 13 Jbeta primers were used. Clones were read by immunoSEQ multiplex PCR, and TCRdb kept only the in-frame ones, dropping some. This table has approximately 160,000 clones, roughly 64% appearing once. The sample comprised PBMCs. The receptors here all came from a woman in her 30s in good health and CMV-seropositive.

The gene calls are TRBV6-5 and TRBJ1-1; possibly TRBD1 for D (6 bases). The length of the CDR3 is 13 residues. In germline, CDR1 is MNHEY, CDR2 SVGAGI. Trimming cost V 10 bases and J 0 bases, with 12 bases left between them. CDR3 DNA sequence: TGTGCCACTGGGACACGAATGAACACTGAAGCTTTCTTT. It is translated as CATGTRMNTEAFF.

This clone was counted only a few times. The V gene is TRBV9, the J gene TRBJ2-7; 7 bases align to TRBD2. V gave up 3 bases and J gave up 4 bases; unmatched junction bases: 7. Germline CDR1 reads SGDLS; CDR2 reads YYNGEE. This CDR3 contains 14 residues. CDR3 sequence: CASSEGTIDYEQYF. The DNA of the CDR3 is TGTGCCAGCAGCGAAGGGACTATCGATTACGAGCAGTACTTC.

The table lists this clone with a few counts. This chain links TRBV5-6 with TRBJ2-7; TRBD2 matches 12 bases. This CDR3 spans 15 amino acids. J was trimmed by 1 base and V by 4 bases; bases with no gene match: 3. The germline CDR1 and CDR2 sequences are SGHDT and YYEEEE. CDR3 residues: CASSRTSGASYEQYF. CDR3 bases: TGTGCCAGCAGCCGGACTAGCGGGGCTTCCTACGAGCAGTACTTC.

As for this clone: This sample includes further DNA sequences coding for the same CDR3. CDR3 loop: CASSLSSYNEQFF. For the CDR3, the DNA is TGTGCCAGCAGCTTGAGCTCCTACAATGAGCAGTTCTTC. This chain links TRBV11-3 with TRBJ2-1, with D hard to call. Per germline, CDR1 SGHNT and CDR2 YENEEA. This CDR3 comprises 13 residues. Trimming pared 3 bases from V and 0 bases from J, leaving 3 bases between.

The rearrangement uses TRBV4-1 and TRBJ1-2; D is uncertain. This CDR3 spans 19 amino acids. CDR1 is MGHRA, CDR2 YSYEKL, per germline. V dropped 1 base and J dropped 0 bases, with 21 bases sitting between them. The CDR3 nucleotides are TGCGCCAGCAGCCAAGGAGTGGGCACGGAAAATAAAGCTAACTATGGCTACACCTTC. Its translation is CASSQGVGTENKANYGYTF.

This clone was counted between two and nine times. The V and J genes are TRBV11-2 and TRBJ1-6; a weak D match, TRBD1 (6 bases). Looked up from germline, CDR1 is SGHAT and CDR2 is FQNNGV. There are 17 residues in the CDR3. The V end was cut by 2 bases, the J end by 2 bases, with 13 bases between. The CDR3 sequence is CASSLRGGAAYNSPLHF. CDR3 DNA: TGTGCCAGCAGCTTACGGGGGGGCGCCGCCTATAATTCACCCCTCCACTTT.

The rearrangement links TRBV7-9 to TRBJ2-7; D perhaps matches TRBD2 (5 bases). Germline lookup yields CDR1 SEHNR and CDR2 FQNEAQ (reference sequence). This CDR3 has 16 residues. The V end was cut by 2 bases, the J end by 4 bases, with 18 bases between. The CDR3: CASSLWSDWAMYEQYF. CDR3 coding DNA: TGTGCCAGCAGCTTATGGTCGGACTGGGCGATGTACGAGCAGTACTTC.

The CDR3 here is CASSLEVGGAKDIQYF. DNA of the CDR3: TGTGCCAGCAGCTTAGAGGTCGGGGGGGCGAAGGACATTCAGTACTTC. V and J are TRBV11-2 and TRBJ2-4, with 8 bases that match TRBD2. V lost 0 bases, J lost 8 bases, and 9 bases stayed unmatched. The CDR3 has 16 amino acids. From germline, CDR1 is SGHAT and CDR2 FQNNGV.

The chain combines TRBV2 with TRBJ1-1; maybe TRBD1 (6 bases). The germline V and J ends were trimmed by 5 bases and 5 bases, with 9 bases remaining between them. Germline V gene lookup returns CDR1 SNHLY and CDR2 FYNNEI. CDR3 length: 12 amino acids. The CDR3 coding sequence is TGTGCCAGCAGTACAGGGTATACTGAAGCTTTCTTT. It yields the protein CASSTGYTEAFF.

The J gene is TRBJ1-5, the V gene TRBV28, with TRBD1 as a possible D gene (6 bases). Looked up from germline, CDR1 is MDHEN and CDR2 is SYDVKM. The CDR3 runs 18 residues. V lost 3 bases, J lost 5 bases, and 23 bases lay in between. The CDR3 DNA reads as TGTGCCAGCAGTTTGTCTCCGGGGTTGGGGGCATTGGATCAGCCCCAGCATTTT. As protein: CASSLSPGLGALDQPQHF.

CDR3 in amino acids: CASSQVGRGLQHGGYTF. In DNA, the CDR3 is TGCGCCAGCAGCCAAGTCGGCAGGGGGCTACAACACGGGGGCTACACCTTC. The J gene is TRBJ1-2, the V gene TRBV4-1; 8 positions match TRBD1. The CDR3 length is 17 residues. V lost 1 base and J lost 8; bases outside the gene matches: 15. The V gene's germline CDR1 is MGHRA and CDR2 YSYEKL.

The CDR3: CASTLGQTFREQYF. For the CDR3, the DNA is TGTGCCAGCACCCTGGGACAGACTTTTCGTGAGCAGTACTTC. The chain employs TRBV2 and TRBJ2-7; TRBD1 aligns across 7 bases. The CDR3 contains 14 residues. CDR1 SNHLY and CDR2 FYNNEI come from the germline V gene. Trimming removed 7 bases from V and 7 bases from J; junction bases left unmatched: 13.

The rearrangement uses TRBV21-1 and TRBJ2-7; the listed D gene, TRBD1, was not tested against the DNA. TRBV21-1 is a listed pseudogene. The CDR3 sequence is 15 residues long. This CDR3 reads CASSKEYDSSYEQYF. In DNA form, the CDR3 reads TGTGCCAGCAGCAAAGAGTACGACAGCTCCTACGAGCAGTACTTC.

The chain recombines TRBV9 with TRBJ2-1; the match to TRBD2 covers 8 bases. CDR3 length: 19 residues. The germline CDR1 and CDR2 sequences are SGDLS and YYNGEE. J lost 4 bases, V lost 0 bases, and 15 bases had no gene match. The CDR3 DNA reads as TGTGCCAGCAGCGTAGATGGGAGGGTGAGCGGGAGCTTATACAATGAGCAGTTCTTC. Amino acid sequence: CASSVDGRVSGSLYNEQFF.

CDR3 DNA sequence: TGTGCCAGTAATAACGGGGGGTCCCAAGAGACCCAGTACTTC. The encoded protein is CASNNGGSQETQYF. This chain joins TRBV19 and TRBJ2-5; 7 bases fit TRBD2. After removal of 7 bases from V and 1 base from J, the junction contained 6 bases not matched to a gene. Germline V gene data show CDR1 as LNHDA and CDR2 as SQIVND (reference sequence). The CDR3 length is 14 residues.

The V gene is TRBV10-1, the J gene TRBJ1-1; D is possibly TRBD1 (6 bases). With 6 bases removed from V and 3 bases from J, the gap between germline ends came to 11 bases. The CDR3 runs 13 residues. The germline CDR1 and CDR2 sequences are WNHNN and SYGVQD (reference sequence). The CDR3 region is CASRDRLHTEAFF. CDR3 bases: TGCGCCAGCAGGGACAGATTGCACACTGAAGCTTTCTTT.

This chain uses TRBV7-8 with TRBJ1-2; D unclear. Germline values: CDR1 SGHVS, CDR2 FQNEAQ. Deletions cut 0 bases from V and 4 bases from J, with 18 bases between. The CDR3 sequence is 17 residues long. DNA for the CDR3: TGTGCCAGCAGCTTAGCGCGCGAGGGTGGGAGAAGCTATGGCTACACCTTC. Translation gives CASSLAREGGRSYGYTF. Full variable domain (outside the CDR3, taken from reference TRBV7-8 and TRBJ1-2): GAGVSQSPRYKVAKRGQDVALRCDPISGHVSLFWYQQALGQGPEFLTYFQNEAQLDKSGLPSDRFFAERPEGSVSTLKIQRTQQEDSAVYLCASSLAREGGRSYGYTFGSGTRLTVV.

The CDR3 loop is CASSIVRMDRGWTEAFF. CDR3 bases: TGTGCCAGTAGTATAGTGAGGATGGACAGGGGCTGGACTGAAGCTTTCTTT. This rearrangement joins TRBV19 to TRBJ1-1; TRBD1 matches at 9 bases. CDR3 size: 17 residues. Germline V gene data show CDR1 as LNHDA and CDR2 as SQIVND (reference sequence). The ends lost 1 base at V and 5 bases at J; junction bases unmatched: 11.

The chain combines TRBV5-8 with TRBJ2-5; 12 nucleotides align to TRBD1. In germline, CDR1 is SGHTS, CDR2 YDEGEE. With V trimmed by 1 base and J by 7 bases, 5 bases remained unmatched. The CDR3 loop spans 15 amino acids. CDR3 residues: CASSLPGQGAGTQYF. CDR3 DNA sequence: TGTGCCAGCAGCTTGCCGGGACAGGGGGCGGGGACCCAGTACTTC.

This chain's CDR3 is CASSLETGTDTQYF. In nucleotides, the CDR3 is TGTGCCAGCAGCCTTGAGACAGGCACAGATACGCAGTATTTT. This chain joins TRBV11-3 and TRBJ2-3, with D possibly being TRBD1 (5 bases). The V gene's germline CDR1 is SGHNT and CDR2 YENEEA. Trimming left V 5 bases short and J 1 base short, with 10 bases between. This CDR3 comprises 14 residues.

CDR3 DNA sequence: TGTGCCAGCAGCTTAGAGCGGGAGGGCGTCCAAGAGACCCAGTACTTC. Protein sequence: CASSLEREGVQETQYF. The rearrangement links TRBV13 to TRBJ2-5, with 10 bases lining up with TRBD2. V was pared by 1 base and J by 1 base, with 3 bases of the junction left unmatched. The CDR3 loop spans 16 amino acids. Germline CDR1 PRHDT, CDR2 FYEKMQ (reference sequence).

With respect to this clone: Other DNA sequences in the sample encode the same CDR3. The V gene is TRBV4-1, the J gene TRBJ1-4; 10 bases match TRBD1. This CDR3 region has 14 residues. J gave up 14 bases and V 3 bases, and 9 bases lay outside the gene matches. Germline V gene lookup returns CDR1 MGHRA and CDR2 YSYEKL. CDR3 nucleotide sequence: TGCGCCAGCAGCCACCCGGGACAGGGGAAAGGGCTGTTTTTT. It is translated as CASSHPGQGKGLFF.

The J gene is TRBJ1-6, the V gene TRBV4-1; no firm D call. CDR3 length equals 12 residues. Per the germline V gene, CDR1 is MGHRA and CDR2 is YSYEKL. Trimming stripped 7 bases from V and 13 bases from J, with 14 bases between. The CDR3 DNA sequence: TGCGCCAGCACGAACCTGGGAGGGCCCCTCCACTTT. Translated: CASTNLGGPLHF.

This sequence joins TRBV5-5 and TRBJ1-5, with D perhaps TRBD1 (6 bases). Trimming removed 1 base at V and 5 bases at J, with 13 bases between. Per the germline V gene, CDR1 is SGHKS and CDR2 is YYEKEE (reference sequence). The CDR3 contains 15 residues. The chain's CDR3 is CASSLWGRPDQPQHF. CDR3 in DNA: TGTGCCAGCAGCTTGTGGGGGCGCCCCGATCAGCCCCAGCATTTT.

The V and J genes are TRBV5-5 and TRBJ2-3, with a tentative D call TRBD1 (7 bases). The CDR3 totals 17 residues. The V gene's germline CDR1 is SGHKS and CDR2 YYEKEE (reference sequence). The ends were cut back, 0 bases at V and 3 bases at J, with 17 bases in the middle. The CDR3 sequence is CASSLGMGGRGTDTQYF. In nucleotides, the CDR3 is TGTGCCAGCAGCTTGGGAATGGGGGGCAGGGGGACAGATACGCAGTATTTT.

This chain links TRBV9 with TRBJ2-1; D unclear. Per germline, CDR1 SGDLS and CDR2 YYNGEE. CDR3 length: 11 amino acids. V was clipped by 4 bases and J by 9 bases, with 8 bases between them. This CDR3 is CASSLSGEQFF. The CDR3 DNA follows: TGTGCCAGCAGCCTTTCGGGTGAGCAGTTCTTC. The full variable domain, in which reference TRBV9 and TRBJ2-1 provide the parts outside the CDR3, is DSGVTQTPKHLITATGQRVTLRCSPRSGDLSVYWYQQSLDQGLQFLIQYYNGEERAKGNILERFSAQQFPDLHSELNLSSLELGDSALYFCASSLSGEQFFGPGTRLTVL.